The 19 T cell receptor beta chains below come from one sample, sequenced in a study of PD-1 blockade in classical Hodgkin lymphoma. Every single patient, without exception, relapsed after autologous stem cell transplantation, and brentuximab vedotin exposure varied. With magnetic negative selection, CD4+ T cells were purified from PBMCs that had been thawed. Generated by immunoSEQ multiplex PCR, the TCRdb table keeps only in-frame clones and is missing some. The data show 30,000 to 35,000 clones, about nine tenths seen once. The sample here was CD4+ T cells from blood, taken at baseline. These receptors all come from a human donor with classical Hodgkin lymphoma.

The rearrangement links TRBV5-8 to TRBJ2-1; D may correspond to TRBD1 or TRBD2 (5 bases each). In germline, CDR1 is SGHTS, CDR2 YDEGEE. V dropped 6 bases and J dropped 0 bases, with 16 bases sitting between them. This CDR3 contains 16 residues. The chain's CDR3 is CASTNPGPPSYNEQFF. The CDR3 DNA follows: TGTGCCAGCACTAACCCGGGACCACCCTCCTACAATGAGCAGTTCTTC.

The chain employs TRBV5-6 and TRBJ1-1, with D unclear. Trimming took off 0 bases at V and 1 base at J, with 19 bases between the two ends. Germline values: CDR1 SGHDT, CDR2 YYEEEE. The CDR3 is 18 residues long. CDR3 sequence (DNA): TGTGCCAGCAGCTTGGTTTCTCGGGGTGGCCCCGCGAACACTGAAGCTTTCTTT. Its protein product is CASSLVSRGGPANTEAFF. The full variable domain, in which reference TRBV5-6 and TRBJ1-1 provide the parts outside the CDR3, is DAGVTQSPTHLIKTRGQQVTLRCSPKSGHDTVSWYQQALGQGPQFIFQYYEEEERQRGNFPDRFSGHQFPNYSSELNVNALLLGDSALYLCASSLVSRGGPANTEAFFGQGTRLTVV.

The chain joins TRBV10-3 to TRBJ1-2; 10 nucleotides agree with TRBD1. The V gene end was trimmed by 6 bases and the J gene end by 5 bases; junction bases not matched to a gene: 9. This CDR3 has 15 amino acids. Germline V gives CDR1 ENHRY, CDR2 SYGVKD. Here the CDR3 reads CAIRLGTGEGYGYTF. The CDR3 DNA is TGTGCCATCAGGCTCGGGACAGGGGAGGGATATGGCTACACCTTC.

CDR3 residues: CASSQTTSYNEQFF. The DNA for the CDR3 is TGTGCCAGCAGCCAGACGACCTCCTACAATGAGCAGTTCTTC. This chain uses TRBV7-2 with TRBJ2-1; D remains unclear. The germline gives CDR1 SGHTA, CDR2 FQGNSA. Trimming cost V 5 bases and J 0 bases, with 8 bases left between them. The CDR3 consists of 14 residues.

This clone came up a few times. The chain joins TRBV5-6 to TRBJ2-7; D not certain. CDR1 is SGHDT and CDR2 is YYEEEE in the germline V gene. The CDR3 is 11 amino acids. Trimming stripped 3 bases from V and 2 bases from J, with 3 bases between. The CDR3 loop is CASSWAYEQYF. The CDR3 DNA sequence: TGTGCCAGCAGCTGGGCCTACGAGCAGTACTTC.

J is TRBJ1-2 and V is TRBV18, with D tentatively TRBD1 (5 bases). This CDR3 spans 13 amino acids. Trimming left V 2 bases short and J 6 bases short, with 10 bases between. Germline CDR1 is KGHSH and CDR2 is LQKENI. The CDR3 protein is CASSPGREHGYTF. The CDR3, as DNA: TGTGCCAGCTCACCAGGCAGGGAACATGGCTACACCTTC. The whole variable domain, filled in from reference TRBV18 and TRBJ1-2, reads NAGVMQNPRHLVRRRGQEARLRCSPMKGHSHVYWYRQLPEEGLKFMVYLQKENIIDESGMPKERFSAEFPKEGPSILRIQQVVRGDSAAYFCASSPGREHGYTFGSGTRLTVV.

The CDR3 loop reads CASSFRDRGRANEQFF. The CDR3 coding sequence is TGTGCCAGTAGTTTCCGGGACAGGGGGCGCGCCAATGAGCAGTTCTTC. The V call is TRBV19, the J call TRBJ2-1; 12 bases align to TRBD1. The V and J ends lost 5 bases and 6 bases, in that order; junction bases with no gene match: 8. Germline CDR1 is LNHDA and CDR2 is SQIVND (reference sequence). The CDR3 sequence is 16 residues long.

This chain links TRBV5-1 with TRBJ2-1; 11 positions match TRBD2. The CDR3 covers 15 residues. The ends lost 7 bases at V and 3 bases at J; junction bases unmatched: 6. The germline gives CDR1 SGHRS, CDR2 YFSETQ. The CDR3 spells CASRTGTSGYNEQFF. The DNA for the CDR3 is TGCGCCAGCCGAACCGGGACTAGCGGCTACAATGAGCAGTTCTTC.

The gene calls are TRBV7-2 and TRBJ2-7; D not resolved. The CDR3 covers 15 residues. The germline gives CDR1 SGHTA, CDR2 FQGNSA. The ends were cut back, 2 bases at V and 3 bases at J, with 14 bases in the middle. CDR3: CASSLNPQAIYEQYF. Written as DNA, the CDR3 is TGTGCCAGCAGCTTAAACCCCCAAGCCATCTACGAGCAGTACTTC.

The chain uses TRBV6-5 and TRBJ2-1; D is ambiguous. Germline assignment: CDR1 MNHEY and CDR2 SVGAGI. The CDR3 runs to 15 residues. V was clipped by 2 bases and J by 1 base, with 9 bases between them. The CDR3 reads CASSYTPTSYNEQFF. CDR3 sequence (DNA): TGTGCCAGCAGTTACACCCCGACATCCTACAATGAGCAGTTCTTC.

This rearrangement joins TRBV7-9 to TRBJ2-3; 12 bases fit TRBD2. There are 19 residues in the CDR3. CDR1 and CDR2 (germline): SEHNR, FQNEAQ (reference sequence). V shed 1 base and J 3 bases; nucleotides not matched to a gene: 11. CDR3: CASSLGVTSGRTVTDTQYF. The CDR3 bases are TGTGCCAGCAGCTTAGGAGTGACTAGCGGGAGAACGGTTACAGATACGCAGTATTTT.

The chain links TRBV30 to TRBJ1-5, with 10 positions matching TRBD1. With 4 bases clipped from V and 1 base from J, the junction kept 4 bases outside the gene matches. The CDR3 runs to 15 residues. Per germline, CDR1 GTSNPN and CDR2 SVGIG (reference sequence). This chain's CDR3 is CAWTDRGRSNQPQHF. The DNA of the CDR3 is TGTGCCTGGACTGACAGGGGGCGAAGCAATCAGCCCCAGCATTTT. Supplemented by reference TRBV30 and TRBJ1-5, the full variable domain reads SQTIHQWPATLVQPVGSPLSLECTVEGTSNPNLYWYRQAAGRGLQLLFYSVGIGQISSEVPQNLSASRPQDRQFILSSKKLLLSDSGFYLCAWTDRGRSNQPQHFGDGTRLSIL.

The chain recombines TRBV5-4 with TRBJ2-2, with a tentative D call TRBD2 (5 bases). Germline values: CDR1 SGHNT, CDR2 YYREEE (reference sequence). This CDR3 region has 16 residues. V was trimmed by 5 bases and J by 4 bases, leaving 18 bases between them. CDR3 sequence (DNA): TGTGCCAGCAGTTCAGCTAAAGGCGGGTCCACCGGGGAGCTGTTTTTT. Protein sequence: CASSSAKGGSTGELFF.

The V call is TRBV9, the J call TRBJ2-7; TRBD2 is a possible D gene (5 bases). Looked up from germline, CDR1 is SGDLS and CDR2 is YYNGEE. The CDR3 contains 12 residues. Between the trimmed V and J ends, which lost 4 bases and 2 bases, there was a span of 7 bases. This CDR3 is CASSRDTYEQYF. The CDR3 DNA sequence: TGTGCCAGCAGCCGGGATACCTACGAGCAGTACTTC.

The CDR3 sequence is CSVTPRGRATDTQYF. The CDR3 DNA follows: TGCAGCGTTACACCCCGAGGGAGGGCGACAGATACGCAGTATTTT. V is TRBV29-1 and J is TRBJ2-3; 7 bases map to TRBD2. The CDR3 is 15 residues long. The V gene's germline CDR1 is SQVTM and CDR2 ANQGSEA. Trimming removed 5 bases from V and 3 bases from J; junction bases left unmatched: 11.

The genes are TRBV9 and TRBJ2-3; tentative D call: TRBD2 (5 bases). V lost 0 bases and J 1 base, leaving 12 bases between the germline ends. Germline lookup yields CDR1 SGDLS and CDR2 YYNGEE. The CDR3 covers 16 residues. This CDR3 reads CASSVASRRGTDTQYF. The CDR3 region has the DNA TGTGCCAGCAGCGTAGCTAGCCGGAGAGGCACAGATACGCAGTATTTT.

V and J are TRBV29-1 and TRBJ2-7; no definite D call. Trimming removed 7 bases from V and 1 base from J, with 8 bases in between. Germline CDR1 SQVTM, CDR2 ANQGSEA. There are 11 residues in the CDR3. The CDR3 DNA sequence: TGCAGCGCGGTCAGGTCCTACGAGCAGTACTTC. It is translated as CSAVRSYEQYF.

The chain joins TRBV28 to TRBJ2-2, with 7 bases aligning to TRBD1. J gave up 1 base and V 5 bases, and 4 bases lay outside the gene matches. Germline CDR1 MDHEN, CDR2 SYDVKM. This CDR3 is 15 amino acids long. The CDR3 sequence is CASSKTGLNTGELFF. DNA of the CDR3: TGTGCCAGCAGTAAGACAGGGTTGAACACCGGGGAGCTGTTTTTT.

CDR3 coding DNA: TGTGCCAGCAGGTCCAGACAGGGGGCTTGGGAGACCCAGTACTTC. Amino acids: CASRSRQGAWETQYF. This sequence joins TRBV6-5 and TRBJ2-5, with 10 bases identical to TRBD1. Trimming took 6 bases from V and 5 from J; bases not matched to a gene: 9. This CDR3 contains 15 residues. Per germline, CDR1 MNHEY and CDR2 SVGAGI.